The clone carrying this TCR beta chain came up a few times. Generation of bulk TCR libraries relied on previously described methods and listed TCR primers. MiXCR was run by TCRdb on the PCR reads, yielding one entry per CDR3 protein. The data contain roughly 100,000 distinct CDR3 sequences, about 35% of them seen just once; the ten biggest clones take up about a tenth. This record comes from a study of molecular identifiers for immune sequencing clone quantification. Based on a CD8+CD4-CCR7+CD45RA+ profile, naive CD8 T cells were sorted. Deletions cut 3 bases from V and 0 bases from J, with 9 bases between. Germline V lookup: CDR1 MNHEY, CDR2 SVGAGI. The CDR3 contains 15 residues.

The chain couples TRBV6-5 to TRBJ2-1; tentatively, D is TRBD2 (6 bases). The sequencing input was naive CD8+ T cells from blood, with Jurkat cell RNA spiked in. The subset was: FACS-sorted CD8+CD4-CCR7+CD45RA+ naive T cells. The receptor was isolated from a human donor in good health. Some libraries in this study had Jurkat cell RNA spiked in. For the CDR3, the DNA is TGTGCCAGCAGTTATGGGGGGAACTCCTACAATGAGCAGTTCTTC. Its translation: CASSYGGNSYNEQFF.